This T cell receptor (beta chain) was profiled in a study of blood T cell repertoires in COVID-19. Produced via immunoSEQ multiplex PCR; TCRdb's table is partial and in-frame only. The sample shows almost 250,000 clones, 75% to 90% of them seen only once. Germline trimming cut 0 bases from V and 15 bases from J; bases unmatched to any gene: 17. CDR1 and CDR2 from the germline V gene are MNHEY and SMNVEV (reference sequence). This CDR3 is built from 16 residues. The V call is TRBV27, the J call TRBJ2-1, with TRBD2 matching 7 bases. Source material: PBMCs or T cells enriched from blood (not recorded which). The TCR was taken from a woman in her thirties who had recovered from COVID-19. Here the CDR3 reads CASSLSGAFQPGRLFF. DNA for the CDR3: TGTGCCAGCAGTTTATCTGGAGCGTTTCAGCCCGGGAGGCTGTTCTTC.